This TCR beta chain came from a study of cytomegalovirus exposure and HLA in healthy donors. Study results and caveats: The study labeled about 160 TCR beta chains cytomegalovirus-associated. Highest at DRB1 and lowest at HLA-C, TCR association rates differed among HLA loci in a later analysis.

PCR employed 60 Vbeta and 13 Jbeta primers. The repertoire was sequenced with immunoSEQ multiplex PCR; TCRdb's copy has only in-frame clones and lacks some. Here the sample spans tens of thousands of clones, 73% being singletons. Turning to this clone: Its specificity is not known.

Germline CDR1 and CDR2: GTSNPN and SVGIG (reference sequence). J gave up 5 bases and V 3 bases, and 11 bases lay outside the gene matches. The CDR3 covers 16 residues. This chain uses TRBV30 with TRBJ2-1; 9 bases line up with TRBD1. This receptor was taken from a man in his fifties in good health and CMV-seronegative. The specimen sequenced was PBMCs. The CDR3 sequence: CAWSPPGTGHDNEQFF. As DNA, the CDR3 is TGTGCCTGGAGCCCCCCAGGGACAGGGCACGACAATGAGCAGTTCTTC.